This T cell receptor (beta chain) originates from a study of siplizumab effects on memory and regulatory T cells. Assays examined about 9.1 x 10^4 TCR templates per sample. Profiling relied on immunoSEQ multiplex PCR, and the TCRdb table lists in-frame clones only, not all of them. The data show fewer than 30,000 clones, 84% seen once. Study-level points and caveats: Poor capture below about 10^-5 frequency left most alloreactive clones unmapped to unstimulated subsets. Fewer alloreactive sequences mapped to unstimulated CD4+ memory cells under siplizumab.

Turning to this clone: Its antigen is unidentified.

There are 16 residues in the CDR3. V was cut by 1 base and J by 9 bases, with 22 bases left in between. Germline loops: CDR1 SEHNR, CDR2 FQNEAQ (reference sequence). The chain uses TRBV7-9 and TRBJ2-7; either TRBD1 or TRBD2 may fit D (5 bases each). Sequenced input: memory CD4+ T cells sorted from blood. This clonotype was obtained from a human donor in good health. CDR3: CASSLEGFPASGLQYF. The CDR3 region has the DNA TGTGCCAGCAGCTTAGAGGGCTTCCCGGCATCGGGGCTGCAGTACTTC.